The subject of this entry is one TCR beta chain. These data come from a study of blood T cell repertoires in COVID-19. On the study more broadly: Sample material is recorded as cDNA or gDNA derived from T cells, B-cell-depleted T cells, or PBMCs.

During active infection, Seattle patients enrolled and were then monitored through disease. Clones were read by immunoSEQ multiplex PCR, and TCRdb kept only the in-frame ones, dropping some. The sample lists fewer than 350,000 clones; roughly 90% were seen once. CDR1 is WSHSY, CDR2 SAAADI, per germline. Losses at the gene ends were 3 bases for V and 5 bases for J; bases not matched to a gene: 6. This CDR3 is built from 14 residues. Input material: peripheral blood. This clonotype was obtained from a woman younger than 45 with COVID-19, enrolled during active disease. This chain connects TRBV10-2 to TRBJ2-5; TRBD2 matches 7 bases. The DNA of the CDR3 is TGCGCCAGCAGTGATTCTTACGGGGGGGAGACCCAGTACTTC. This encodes CASSDSYGGETQYF.